These T cell receptor beta chains were read from a single sample in a study of T cells in Graves' hyperthyroidism and ophthalmopathy. TCRdb fed the multiplex PCR reads into MiXCR, producing one record per CDR3 protein. The data contain roughly 710,000 distinct CDR3 sequences, roughly a third of them singletons. The specimen was blood. These TCRs come from a middle-aged woman with Graves' hyperthyroidism. CDR3s leave out the opening cysteine and the closing phenylalanine or tryptophan. Fields, in order: V gene, J gene, CDR3 protein.

TRBV7-9	TRBJ1-1	ASRYDTEAF
TRBV9	TRBJ1-4	ASSKRSIATNEKLF
TRBV29-1	TRBJ1-2	SVASWGEGYGYT
TRBV7-8	TRBJ2-5	ASGTGWETQY
TRBV20-1	TRBJ1-3	SASGQGRSGNTIY
TRBV12-3/TRBV12-4	TRBJ1-6	ASSLKGDSPLH
TRBV19	TRBJ2-7	ASLAGSSYEQY
TRBV6-5	TRBJ1-1	ASSYSMQNTEAF
TRBV10-3	TRBJ1-1	AISEFGGDSMNTEAF
TRBV6-6	TRBJ2-7	ASSLPGHSYEQY
TRBV7-9	TRBJ1-2	ASSSKRSGGTGSRPGGYT
TRBV5-1	TRBJ2-2	ATTWPPGQGKAGELF
TRBV4-3	TRBJ1-1	ASSQDFAAQAF
TRBV29-1	TRBJ2-7	SVEGAGYSYEQY
TRBV10-1	TRBJ2-7	VSSDPGTSGNLVY
TRBV29-1	TRBJ2-7	SLDPPGEQY
TRBV20-1	TRBJ1-1	SARPGVTSEAF